The 19 T cell receptor beta chains below come from one sample, sequenced in a study of blood T cells in healthy people across ages. PCR was performed a second time for about 7 to 11 cycles using a sample-barcoded 5' primer and a J-beta primer mix. Via MiXCR, TCRdb re-called the 5' RACE reads, giving one row per CDR3 protein. The sample lists around 1,900,000 distinct CDR3 sequences; about two fifths were seen once. The specimen was blood. Source of these receptors: a human donor in good health.

This clonotype was counted at least ten times. The CDR3 here is CSVDGKGGGETQYF. CDR3 in DNA: TGCAGCGTCGACGGAAAAGGAGGGGGGGAGACCCAGTACTTC. This chain connects TRBV29-1 to TRBJ2-5; D may match TRBD1 or TRBD2 (6 bases each). In germline, CDR1 is SQVTM, CDR2 ANQGSEA. This CDR3 is built from 14 residues. Trimming took off 6 bases at V and 5 bases at J, with 19 bases between the two ends.

Concerning this clonotype itself: A much larger clone lies one base from this, so it may be a read error. V and J are TRBV6-2 or TRBV6-3 and TRBJ2-7; the D gene is possibly TRBD1 (6 bases). Trimming removed 11 bases at V and 0 bases at J, with 20 bases between. This CDR3 is 15 amino acids long. Germline V CDR1 and CDR2: MNHEY, SVGEGT. CDR3 loop: CAGNSPGQTSYEQYF. CDR3 bases: TGTGCCGGCAATTCGCCGGGACAAACCTCCTACGAGCAGTACTTC.

The CDR3 protein is CASSLELRREQFF. The DNA for the CDR3 is TGTGCCAGCAGCTTGGAACTGCGGAGGGAGCAGTTCTTC. V is TRBV5-6 and J is TRBJ2-1; tentatively, D is TRBD2 (5 bases). The CDR3 is 13 amino acids. The germline V gene encodes CDR1 SGHDT and CDR2 YYEEEE. V shed 0 bases and J shed 10 bases, with 11 bases lying between them.

This clonotype has just a few counts. The chain is built from TRBV11-2 and TRBJ2-5; D call uncertain. The V gene lost 5 bases and the J gene lost 7 bases, with 14 bases spanning the gap. Germline V lookup: CDR1 SGHAT, CDR2 FQNNGV. The CDR3 runs to 13 residues. Here the CDR3 DNA reads TGTGCCAGCAGCGTTACCCGTTTGTGGACCCAGTACTTC. Its translation: CASSVTRLWTQYF.

In this sample, this clonotype turned up once. V gene TRBV15 combines with J gene TRBJ2-3; TRBD1 aligns across 7 bases. Germline CDR1 LNHNV, CDR2 YYDKDF (reference sequence). CDR3 size: 17 residues. V shed 3 bases and J 4 bases; nucleotides not matched to a gene: 13. CDR3 amino acids: CATSRDRMARLPDTQYF. CDR3 in DNA: TGTGCCACCAGCAGGGACAGGATGGCTAGACTTCCAGATACGCAGTATTTT.

The chain has TRBV28 and TRBJ2-5, with D perhaps given as TRBD1 or TRBD2 (5 bases each). Trimming took 7 bases from V and 4 from J, leaving 16 bases between them. This CDR3 comprises 14 residues. Germline CDR1 reads MDHEN; CDR2 reads SYDVKM. In DNA, the CDR3 is TGTGCCAGCACCAACCGAGGGGATCTAGAGACCCAGTACTTC. This translates into CASTNRGDLETQYF.

The rearrangement links TRBV5-1 to TRBJ2-7; 9 bases agree with TRBD1. The CDR3 is 17 residues long. The V segment lost 1 base and the J segment 4 bases; nucleotides outside the gene matches: 12. The germline V gene encodes CDR1 SGHRS and CDR2 YFSETQ. CDR3 in DNA: TGCGCCAGCAGCTTGTATAGTACAGGGGGCTTAGTGTACGAGCAGTACTTC. This sequence encodes CASSLYSTGGLVYEQYF.

This clonotype was seen more than once but under ten times. The chain has TRBV4-3 and TRBJ2-1; 7 positions agree with TRBD1. V trimming: 5 bases; J trimming: 2 bases; junction bases outside the gene matches: 6. CDR1 and CDR2 from the germline V gene are LGHNA and YSLEER. This CDR3 is 15 amino acids long. CDR3 coding DNA: TGCGCCAGCAGCTCCCGACAGGGAACCTACAATGAGCAGTTCTTC. This translates into CASSSRQGTYNEQFF.

There are a few counts of this clonotype. The chain links TRBV29-1 to TRBJ2-7; TRBD1 is a possible D gene (6 bases). This CDR3 comprises 13 residues. The germline CDR1 and CDR2 sequences are SQVTM and ANQGSEA. The germline V and J ends were trimmed by 2 bases and 0 bases, with 8 bases remaining between them. In nucleotides, the CDR3 is TGCAGCGTTGAACGGACAGACTCCTACGAGCAGTACTTC. Protein product: CSVERTDSYEQYF.

The chain has TRBV2 and TRBJ2-1, with 8 bases matching TRBD2. The CDR3 is 18 amino acids. Trimming took 8 bases from V and 4 from J; bases not matched to a gene: 19. Germline V CDR1 and CDR2: SNHLY, FYNNEI. CDR3 nucleotides: TGTGCCAGCCTCCAAAGGGGTCAGCGGGGGCCTCCTTACAATGAGCAGTTCTTC. It specifies CASLQRGQRGPPYNEQFF.

Many counts were recorded for this clonotype. One end of the junction does not line up with germline, which may come from a read error. This sequence joins TRBV5-1 and TRBJ1-2, with D unclear. The CDR3 spans 11 residues. Germline CDR1 is SGHRS and CDR2 is YFSETQ. CDR3 loop: CASSLSGGYTF. CDR3 DNA: TGTGCCAGCAGCTTGTCCGGGGGCTACACCTTC.

This clonotype was seen only once. This chain connects TRBV10-3 to TRBJ2-7; 7 nucleotides agree with TRBD1. V shed 0 bases, J shed 3 bases, and the junction held 11 bases outside the gene matches. Germline V gives CDR1 ENHRY, CDR2 SYGVKD. This CDR3 contains 17 residues. The CDR3 region has the DNA TGTGCCATCAGTGAGTCTTTTTCGACAGGGTTTATCTACGAGCAGTACTTC. It is translated as CAISESFSTGFIYEQYF.

This clonotype has just a few counts. The gene calls are TRBV7-2 and TRBJ2-7; D not certain. The CDR3 length is 13 residues. CDR1 and CDR2 (germline): SGHTA, FQGNSA. The V end lost 4 bases, the J end lost 7 bases, and 14 bases lay between the germline ends. The CDR3: CASSSRPDGEQYF. The DNA of the CDR3 is TGTGCCAGCAGCTCGAGGCCGGACGGGGAGCAGTACTTC.

This chain joins TRBV3-1 and TRBJ2-5, with a weak D call TRBD2 (5 bases). CDR3 length: 12 amino acids. Germline V gives CDR1 LGHDT, CDR2 YNNKEL (reference sequence). The V gene lost 6 bases and the J gene lost 7 bases, with 12 bases spanning the gap. CDR3 DNA: TGTGCCAGCAGTTACCCTGGGAGGACCCAGTACTTC. Its protein is CASSYPGRTQYF.

The rearrangement uses TRBV5-1 and TRBJ1-2; 7 nucleotides align to TRBD1. Trimming took 2 bases from V and 3 from J; bases not matched to a gene: 10. The CDR3 extends over 16 amino acids. CDR1 and CDR2 (germline): SGHRS, YFSETQ. CDR3 DNA sequence: TGCGCCAGCAGCTTACTGACGGGACAGACCCACTATGGCTACACCTTC. Translating gives CASSLLTGQTHYGYTF.

V and J are TRBV4-1 and TRBJ2-1, with no clear D. The V gene's germline CDR1 is MGHRA and CDR2 YSYEKL. The CDR3 length is 16 residues. Trimming removed 0 bases from V and 0 bases from J, with 9 bases in between. The CDR3 nucleotides read TGCGCCAGCAGCCAAGACCCTGCATTCTCCTACAATGAGCAGTTCTTC. It encodes CASSQDPAFSYNEQFF.

Here the CDR3 DNA reads TGCGCCAGCAGCCAAATTGGACAGTCCCGCTCTGGAAACACCATATATTTT. Residues: CASSQIGQSRSGNTIYF. The chain has TRBV4-1 and TRBJ1-3; D might be TRBD1 (6 bases). CDR1 and CDR2 from the germline V gene are MGHRA and YSYEKL. This CDR3 is 17 amino acids long. Trimming stripped 2 bases from V and 0 bases from J, with 14 bases between.

The chain is built from TRBV7-3 and TRBJ2-3, with D perhaps TRBD1 or TRBD2 (5 bases each). V lost 5 bases, J lost 0 bases, and 12 bases lay in between. The CDR3 length is 15 residues. Germline loops: CDR1 SGHTA, CDR2 FQGTGA. Written as DNA, the CDR3 is TGTGCCAGCAGCCCCATAGGGGAGAGCACAGATACGCAGTATTTT. This encodes CASSPIGESTDTQYF. The whole variable domain, remainder taken from reference TRBV7-3 and TRBJ2-3, is GAGVSQTPSNKVTEKGKYVELRCDPISGHTALYWYRQSLGQGPEFLIYFQGTGAADDSGLPNDRFFAVRPEGSVSTLKIQRTERGDSAVYLCASSPIGESTDTQYFGPGTRLTVL.

The chain carries TRBV2 and TRBJ1-2; D unclear. This CDR3 has 12 amino acids. Germline CDR1 SNHLY, CDR2 FYNNEI. The V end was cut by 8 bases, the J end by 8 bases, with 15 bases between. Here the CDR3 DNA reads TGTGCCAGCGCGATCCGGGTTTGGGGCTACACCTTC. This translates into CASAIRVWGYTF.